A selection of T cell receptor beta chains follows, all from one sample in a study of tumor-infiltrating lymphocytes in localized non-small cell lung cancer. Generated by immunoSEQ multiplex PCR, the TCRdb table keeps only in-frame clones and is missing some. The sample lists about 13,000 clones; around 68% were seen once. Source material: lung tumor tissue. These receptor sequences come from a human donor with non-small cell lung cancer. Each CDR3 is given with its conserved first and last residue.

V,CDR3
TRBV5-1,CASSLEAPYGYTF
TRBV5-4,CASSLAGSGETQYF
TRBV7-9,CASSLAPGKPYEQYF
TRBV7-9,CASSLRTGVSYEQYF
TRBV6-5,CASSYSETDYGYTF
TRBV6-1,CASSEWLATDTQYF
TRBV7-2,CASSPLLGTEQYF
TRBV6-6,CASSPAGNYGYTF
TRBV30,CAWSVSPGQGYGYTF
TRBV27,CASKGNAPGYGYTF
TRBV4-2,CASSLPRGSRGAGTGELFF
TRBV4-2,CASSQGGRDQETQYF
TRBV9,CASRGTGNTEAFF
TRBV4-2,CASSQDVREATNEKLFF
TRBV6-5,CASSGVWGNEQFF
TRBV5-5,CASSWGQGTDTQYF
TRBV19,CASSVMQGGETQYF
TRBV28,CASRDRETQYF
TRBV7-9,CASSEMDQGEANYGYTF
TRBV6-6,CASSYPASYEQYF
TRBV6-5,CASSYSAGGLYEQYF
TRBV19,CASSIANTGELFF
TRBV19,CASSRTGTSGILRAGELFF
TRBV7-3,CASSPLGQHSNQPQHF
TRBV11-2,CASSLVYRDAEAFF
TRBV11-3,CASSSTADTQYF
TRBV6-1,CASSEGGAEKLFF
TRBV25-1,CASSDSGSGTGAVLTF
TRBV5-4,CASSQAGYAYEQYF
TRBV6-5,CASSPSTGNTEAFF
TRBV7-9,CASSFILSGRQEQFF
TRBV12-5,CASYGLAGEQYF
TRBV6-1,CAIEDRAQADTQYF
TRBV5-1,CASSLEATTEAFF
TRBV27,CASSLYAGLASEQYF